This TCR beta chain was documented in a study of OX40 agonist ivuxolimab in advanced cancers. Germline values: CDR1 SGHKS, CDR2 YYEKEE (reference sequence). The CDR3 extends over 15 amino acids. Trimming shortened V by 1 base and J by 3 bases, and 14 bases separated the two germline ends. TCRdb's copy holds only in-frame clones and misses some; the assay was immunoSEQ multiplex PCR. The data hold approximately 54,000 clones, with roughly 92% observed a single time. The sample was CD4+ or CD8+ T cells sorted from blood, taken in a trial of the OX40 agonist ivuxolimab. The sequence was collected from an adult with an advanced solid tumor such as melanoma, head and neck, liver or kidney cancer. The V and J genes are TRBV5-5 and TRBJ2-7, with a possible D match to TRBD1 (5 bases). The CDR3 nucleotides are TGTGCCAGCAGCTTGTTGGCAGGGCTATACTACGAGCAGTACTTC. This sequence encodes CASSLLAGLYYEQYF.